This paragraph covers one T cell receptor beta chain sequence. How the authors handled the data: Amplification with reference gene primers provided the estimates of nucleated cell counts. The method was immunoSEQ multiplex PCR; TCRdb's version includes in-frame clones alone and lacks a portion of them. The DNA gave D and trimming, while V, J and clone size come from that table. In the table there are 270,000 or so clones, over 75% of which are singletons. This sample was included in a study of blood T cell repertoires in COVID-19. Study context: Italy, Spain and the United States were the sources of the convalescent and acute COVID-19 samples.

V was shortened by 4 bases and J by 2 bases, with 13 bases between the two germline ends. This CDR3 has 14 residues. Germline assignment: CDR1 SGDLS and CDR2 YYNGEE. Sequenced input: peripheral blood. The receptor's source is a human donor in a cohort sampled during active COVID-19. The J gene is TRBJ2-7, the V gene TRBV9; unclear D gene. CDR3 sequence: CASSTGYAAYEQYF. CDR3 sequence (DNA): TGTGCCAGCAGCACCGGGTATGCAGCCTACGAGCAGTACTTC. Combining the CDR3 with reference TRBV9 and TRBJ2-7 gives the whole variable domain DSGVTQTPKHLITATGQRVTLRCSPRSGDLSVYWYQQSLDQGLQFLIQYYNGEERAKGNILERFSAQQFPDLHSELNLSSLELGDSALYFCASSTGYAAYEQYFGPGTRLTVT.